This T cell receptor beta chain was sequenced during a study of T cells in Graves' hyperthyroidism and ophthalmopathy. Study-level findings and limits: Ophthalmopathy was model-predicted a median 6.5 months pre-onset. Peripheral blood also featured most of the thyroid clonotypes expanded above 0.001.

At least ten counts were recorded for this clonotype. Antigen specificity is unknown. Germline trimming cut 10 bases from V and 5 bases from J; bases unmatched to any gene: 6. CDR3 length: 12 residues. Per germline, CDR1 LNHDA and CDR2 SQIVND (reference sequence). The TCR beta CDR3 regions underwent amplification using RNA transcripts as the source. With the HTBI primer set, the TCR CDR3 went through a first round of RT-PCR. TCRdb ran MiXCR on the multiplex PCR reads and lists one entry per CDR3 protein. This sample yields approximately 370,000 distinct CDR3 sequences, of which roughly 15% are seen a single time; 34% belongs to the top ten.

The TCR comes from a woman aged 25 to 39 with Graves' hyperthyroidism that later progressed to Graves' ophthalmopathy. The rearrangement joins TRBV19 to TRBJ2-7, with 9 bases identical to TRBD1. The sample taken for sequencing was blood. The CDR3 is CATRDRADEQYF. For the CDR3, the DNA is TGTGCCACAAGGGACAGGGCCGACGAGCAGTACTTC.